One sample yielded the 7 T cell receptor beta chains listed below, sequenced in a study of blood T cells in healthy people across ages. Primers used in a second PCR of roughly 6 to 12 cycles were a sample-barcoded 5' primer and a J-beta primer mix. Using its own MiXCR run on the 5' RACE reads, TCRdb lists one record per CDR3 protein. The data hold around 520,000 distinct CDR3 sequences, with approximately 26% observed a single time. This same sample was also taken into another study, of T cells of mothers and their children.

The sequencing sample was made of blood. These receptors originate from a boy aged 2 to 9 in good health.

This rearrangement joins TRBV29-1 to TRBJ2-7; D may be TRBD2 (5 bases). This CDR3 contains 13 residues. V was pared by 6 bases and J by 0 bases, with 12 bases between. CDR1 is SQVTM and CDR2 is ANQGSEA in the germline V gene. CDR3 in amino acids: CSVKTGDSYEQYF. The CDR3 DNA is TGCAGCGTAAAGACCGGGGACTCCTACGAGCAGTACTTC.

The chain employs TRBV12-3 or TRBV12-4 and TRBJ2-7; 7 bases match TRBD1. There are 15 residues in the CDR3. V lost 5 bases, J lost 0 bases, and 7 bases stayed unmatched. In DNA form, the CDR3 reads TGTGCCAGCAGTCCCAGACAGGGCCGCTCCTACGAGCAGTACTTC. It yields the protein CASSPRQGRSYEQYF.

There are many counts of this clonotype. The CDR3 sequence is CASSGTYEQYF. The CDR3 nucleotides are TGTGCCAGCAGCGGGACCTACGAGCAGTACTTC. This chain joins TRBV5-6 and TRBJ2-5; no firm D call. The DNA end is more similar to TRBJ2-7, so the J call may be wrong. CDR3 size: 11 residues. In germline, CDR1 is SGHDT, CDR2 YYEEEE.

The chain is built from TRBV4-2 and TRBJ1-4, with TRBD1 as a possible D gene (5 bases). V dropped 4 bases and J dropped 2 bases, with 20 bases sitting between them. This CDR3 has 18 residues. Germline V gene lookup returns CDR1 LGHNA and CDR2 YNFKEQ. CDR3 amino acids: CASSPSNRAGGTNEKLFF. The DNA for the CDR3 is TGTGCCAGCAGCCCCTCAAATCGGGCGGGGGGTACTAATGAAAAACTGTTTTTT.

CDR3 coding DNA: TGTGCCAGCAGCGGCACTAGCGGGATCAACAATGAGCAGTTCTTC. It encodes CASSGTSGINNEQFF. The V gene is TRBV9, the J gene TRBJ2-1; 10 bases match TRBD2. There are 15 residues in the CDR3. J was trimmed by 5 bases and V by 3 bases; bases with no gene match: 5. Germline CDR1 is SGDLS and CDR2 is YYNGEE.

The chain employs TRBV29-1 and TRBJ2-6, with 8 bases identical to TRBD1. CDR3 size: 16 residues. Germline V gene sequence: CDR1 SQVTM, CDR2 ANQGSEA. The trim removed 7 bases at V and 2 bases at J, leaving 10 bases unmatched. The CDR3, as DNA: TGCAGCGCCATCGACAGGGGTGAAGCTGGGGCCAACGTCCTGACTTTC. It encodes CSAIDRGEAGANVLTF.

The chain employs TRBV7-9 and TRBJ2-6; maybe TRBD1 (5 bases). This CDR3 comprises 18 residues. V lost 6 bases and J lost 0, with 18 bases in between. Germline assignment: CDR1 SEHNR and CDR2 FQNEAQ (reference sequence). The CDR3 sequence: CASRPPPRVSSGANVLTF. CDR3 nucleotides: TGTGCCAGCAGACCTCCTCCCAGGGTGTCCTCTGGGGCCAACGTCCTGACTTTC.